This T cell receptor (beta chain) originates from a study of blood T cell repertoires in COVID-19. Study-wide context: The cDNA or gDNA used as material had been derived from T cells, B-cell-depleted T cells, or PBMCs.

As processed by the authors: The authors estimated nucleated cell counts from reference gene primer amplification. Method: immunoSEQ multiplex PCR; TCRdb's copy keeps in-frame clones and lacks some. The V and J calls and clone size were taken over from that table, and D and trimming were inferred from the DNA. The table includes roughly 59,000 clones, roughly three quarters detected once. V lost 8 bases, J lost 7 bases, and 14 bases lay in between. The CDR3 is 13 residues long. Material: peripheral blood. The chain has TRBV12-3 or TRBV12-4 and TRBJ1-4, with a tentative D call TRBD1 (5 bases). The TCR sequence derives from an older man with acute or convalescent COVID-19. As DNA, the CDR3 is TGTGCCAGCGGTACACGGGGGTTTGAAAAACTGTTTTTT. This sequence encodes CASGTRGFEKLFF.